This T cell receptor beta chain was sequenced during a study of blood T cell repertoires in COVID-19. Across the whole study: Acute-phase and convalescent COVID-19 samples originated in the United States, Italy and Spain. PBMCs, B-cell-depleted T cells, or T cells were the source of the cDNA or gDNA that made up the material.

With 5 bases clipped from V and 4 bases from J, the junction kept 5 bases outside the gene matches. The CDR3 has 13 amino acids. Authors' analysis steps: Researchers report that nucleated cell counts were estimated from reference gene primer amplification. The method was immunoSEQ multiplex PCR; TCRdb's version includes in-frame clones alone and lacks a portion of them. V, J and clone size are taken as reported in that table, and D and trimming were inferred from the DNA itself. The table shows 150,000 to 200,000 clones, with about 91% occurring only once. This sequence joins TRBV12-3 or TRBV12-4 and TRBJ2-7; the match to TRBD1 covers 7 bases. The sequence was collected from a woman in her thirties or forties with acute COVID-19. Sequencing was carried out using PBMCs or T cells enriched from blood (not recorded which). CDR3 DNA sequence: TGTGCCAGCAGTAAACCGGGACAGTACGAGCAGTACTTC. The encoded protein is CASSKPGQYEQYF.